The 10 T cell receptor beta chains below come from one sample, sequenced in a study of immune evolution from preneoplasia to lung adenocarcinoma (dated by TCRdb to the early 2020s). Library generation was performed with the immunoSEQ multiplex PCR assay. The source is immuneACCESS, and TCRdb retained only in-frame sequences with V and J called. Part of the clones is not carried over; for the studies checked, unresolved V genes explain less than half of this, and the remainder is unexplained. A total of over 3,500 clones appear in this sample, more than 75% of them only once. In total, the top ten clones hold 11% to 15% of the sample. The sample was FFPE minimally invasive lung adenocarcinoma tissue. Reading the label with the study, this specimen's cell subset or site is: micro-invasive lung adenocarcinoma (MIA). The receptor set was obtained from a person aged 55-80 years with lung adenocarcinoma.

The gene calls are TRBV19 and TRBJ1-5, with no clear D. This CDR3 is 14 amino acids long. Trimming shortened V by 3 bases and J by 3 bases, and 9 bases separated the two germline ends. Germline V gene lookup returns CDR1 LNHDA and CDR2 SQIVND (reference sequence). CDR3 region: CASSIWGPNQPQHF. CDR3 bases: TGTGCCAGTAGTATCTGGGGTCCCAATCAGCCCCAGCATTTT.

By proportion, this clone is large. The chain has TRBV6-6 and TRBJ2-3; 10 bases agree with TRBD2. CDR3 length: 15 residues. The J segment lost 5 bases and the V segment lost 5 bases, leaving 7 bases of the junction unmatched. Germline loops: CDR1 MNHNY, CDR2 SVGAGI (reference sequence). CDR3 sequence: CASSRTSGRRDTQYF. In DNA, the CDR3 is TGTGCCAGCAGTCGGACTAGCGGAAGACGAGATACGCAGTATTTT.

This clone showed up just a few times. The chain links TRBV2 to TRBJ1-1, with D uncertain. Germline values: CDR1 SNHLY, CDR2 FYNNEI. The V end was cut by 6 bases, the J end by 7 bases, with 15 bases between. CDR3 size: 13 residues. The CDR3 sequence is CASRSGPVGEAFF. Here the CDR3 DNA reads TGTGCCAGCAGATCCGGCCCTGTGGGTGAAGCTTTCTTT.

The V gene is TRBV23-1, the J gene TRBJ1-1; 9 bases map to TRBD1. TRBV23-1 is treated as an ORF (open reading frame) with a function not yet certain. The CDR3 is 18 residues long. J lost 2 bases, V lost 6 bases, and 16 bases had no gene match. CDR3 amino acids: CASRLRQGTGKINTEAFF. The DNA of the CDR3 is TGCGCCAGCAGACTCCGCCAAGGGACAGGGAAAATCAACACTGAAGCTTTCTTT.

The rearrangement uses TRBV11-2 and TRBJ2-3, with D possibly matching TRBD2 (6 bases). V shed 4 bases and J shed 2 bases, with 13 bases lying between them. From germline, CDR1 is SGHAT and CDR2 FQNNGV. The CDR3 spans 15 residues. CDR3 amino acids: CASSYSGGHTDTQYF. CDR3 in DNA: TGTGCCAGCAGCTATAGCGGAGGACACACAGATACGCAGTATTTT.

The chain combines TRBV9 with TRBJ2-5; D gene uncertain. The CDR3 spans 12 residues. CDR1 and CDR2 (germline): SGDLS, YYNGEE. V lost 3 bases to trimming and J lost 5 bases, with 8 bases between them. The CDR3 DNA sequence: TGTGCCAGCAGCGCAGGTGGGGAGACCCAGTACTTC. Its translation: CASSAGGETQYF.

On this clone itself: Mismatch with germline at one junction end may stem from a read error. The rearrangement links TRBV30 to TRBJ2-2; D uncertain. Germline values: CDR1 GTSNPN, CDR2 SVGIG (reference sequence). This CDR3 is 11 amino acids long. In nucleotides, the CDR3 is TGTGCCTGGGGTGGTGACGGCGGAATTTCTTTT. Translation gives CAWGGDGGISF.

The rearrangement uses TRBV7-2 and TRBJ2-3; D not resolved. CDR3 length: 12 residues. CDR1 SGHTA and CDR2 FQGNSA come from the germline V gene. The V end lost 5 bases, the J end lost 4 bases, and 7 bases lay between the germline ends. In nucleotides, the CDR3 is TGTGCCAGCAGCCGGGCGTCAGATACGCAGTATTTT. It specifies CASSRASDTQYF.

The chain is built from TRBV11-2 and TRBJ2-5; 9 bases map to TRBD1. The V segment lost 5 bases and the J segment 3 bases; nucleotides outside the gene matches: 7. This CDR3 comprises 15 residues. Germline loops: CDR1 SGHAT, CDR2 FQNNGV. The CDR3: CASSALTGGEETQYF. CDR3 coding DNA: TGTGCCAGCAGCGCCCTGACAGGGGGTGAAGAGACCCAGTACTTC.

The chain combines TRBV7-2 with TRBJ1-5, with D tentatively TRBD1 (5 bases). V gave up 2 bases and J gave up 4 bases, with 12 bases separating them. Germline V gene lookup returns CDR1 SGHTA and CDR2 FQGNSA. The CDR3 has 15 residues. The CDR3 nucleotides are TGTGCCAGCAGCTTAACCCAGGGTTTAAATCAGCCCCAGCATTTT. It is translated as CASSLTQGLNQPQHF.